This entry features one T cell receptor (beta chain) sequence. What antigen it recognizes has not been identified. Base qualities are not provided; no much larger clone lies one nucleotide away. From its cysteine to its phenylalanine, the CDR3 spans 15 amino acids. The read is trimmed to its CDR3 DNA, 45 bases read in frame from base 1. Per the germline V gene, SGHRS is the CDR1 and YFSETQ is the CDR2. The junction shows trimming of 5 bases on V and 8 bases on J, plus 19 bases between the germline ends. The sample belongs to a study of cytomegalovirus exposure and HLA in healthy donors (dated by TCRdb to the late 2010s). With regard to the full study: According to an earlier analysis of around 600 of the donors, about 180 million T cells yielded 90 million to 140 million unique TCR beta sequences and 276 Gb of sequence data. The number of typed donors differed by locus: roughly 629-640 for A, B, C, DRB1 and DQB1; 500 to 550 for DQA1; over 600 for DPA1; and 450 to 480 for DPB1. Across 398 genotyped donors of the cohort, an average of approximately 240,000 unique TCR beta nucleotide sequences per donor were sequenced, and around 20% of those sequences were non-productive. An early release covering 500 to 750 HLA-typed donors comprised 250 to 350 gigabases of sequencing data and around 86 million unique TCR sequences. Every discovery cohort repertoire had been produced on one sequencing platform. Because of strong linkage in the cohort, roughly five DR-DQ haplotypes were treated as single units for association and clustering. In addition to the first cohort of several hundred subjects, a separate validation cohort of approximately 120 different subjects was used. Class I and class II HLA loci were covered by the typing at four-digit resolution. Donor age, sex, ethnicity and CMV serostatus were compiled alongside the repertoire data. An earlier analysis of around 540 of the donors applied high-throughput TCR beta sequencing to assess whether each TCR beta V gene segment acted as functional or pseudogenic. In a later analysis, previously published TCR beta repertoires from 550 to 700 donors were re-analyzed and high-resolution HLA genotyping was added so that TCR occurrence patterns could be studied. In the later analysis, no new phenotypic data were used to find candidate immune exposures; instead, reliance was placed on TCR beta sequences and their occurrence across donors. Using immunosequencing, the study profiled T cell repertoires from 666 subjects and related those repertoires to cytomegalovirus serostatus. To predict cytomegalovirus infection status, the study combined high-throughput TCR immunosequencing, statistical association of individual TCRs with disease status, and machine learning. Genome-wide SNP genotypes for about 65% of the roughly 700 donors were used in a later genetic analysis, which treated that subset as a discovery cohort. The study aimed to test whether cataloging public T cell receptors could reveal signatures of past pathogen exposure. Of the roughly 400 genotyped donors, approximately 81% were placed in the genetic ancestry cluster associated with self-reported Caucasian donors. General study outcomes and caveats: An association between a missense DCLRE1C variant and V-gene and J-gene trimming of TCR beta chains was found in a later genetic analysis and replicated in an independent cohort. A few of the identified cytomegalovirus-associated TCR beta chains were confirmed in vitro to be specific for cytomegalovirus antigens. In a later analysis, HLA-associated TCR beta chains showed more clonal expansion and lower generation probabilities than non-associated chains that were equally common. The earlier analysis of about 600 of the donors excluded roughly 17 rarely observed V segments, including chromosome 9 orphons, because counts were too low. The sequencing pipeline was judged likely to have produced a cluster of highly shared sequence variants as a technical artifact. This cohort had only TCR beta chains sequenced, and the lack of alpha or paired-chain data limited which features could be detected. According to a later genetic analysis, donors in an Asian-associated ancestry cluster had fewer N-insertions in productive TCRs than the roughly 660-donor mean. The authors suggested that the approach could potentially be generalized to other disease states and immunological phenotypes. While some public TCRs were present in many individuals, most TCR sequences turned up only very rarely across donors. Sequencing depth was assumed to be roughly uniform across donors in the presence/absence analyses, though that assumption may not hold. Because HLA typing was unavailable for some donors at each locus, only the typed subset was used in association tests. Specific HLA alleles were associated with over 15,000 TCR beta sequences at a false discovery rate of 0.05 in a later analysis. An earlier analysis of approximately 530 of the donors showed that most TCR beta V segments appeared in productive rearrangements either about 90% or about 30% of the time, which broadly matched IMGT annotations. Linkage disequilibrium might explain the correlated functional status among segregating V segments, but an unknown experimental factor could not be excluded. A further reported finding was that TCR beta sequences accurately predicted the HLA-A and HLA-B alleles for most subjects in the first cohort. Most CMV-associated TCR beta chains appeared to be HLA-restricted in a later analysis, and the HLA associations seemed to be driven largely by CMV exposure. Some IMGT-functional V segments, including TRBV6-2 and TRBV6-3, could not be told apart with the 87-base-pair reads, so those segments were excluded. For the cohort, immune exposure information was limited to CMV serostatus. A later analysis reported that several top co-occurrence clusters appeared linked to parvovirus B19, influenza, CMV and Epstein-Barr virus. In a later analysis, TCR association rates were found to vary across HLA loci, with the most associated TCRs seen for DRB1 alleles and the fewest for HLA-C alleles. The classifier was reported to diagnose cytomegalovirus status with high specificity and sensitivity in both the original and validation cohorts. Strong co-occurrence of HLA alleles, especially DR and DQ, made assigning TCR associations to individual alleles difficult. A total of roughly 160 TCR beta chains were listed by the study as associated with cytomegalovirus.

The cohort consisted of hundreds of healthy bone marrow donors. At the time of sampling, all cohort members were nominally healthy, though unrecorded immune exposures were likely present. The donor was CMV seropositive and belonged to the group of 270 or so seropositive cohort members. A peripheral blood sample was provided by each donor, and peripheral blood mononuclear cells were used for TCR beta sequencing. Genomic DNA extraction from the blood cell samples was performed with the Qiagen DNeasy Blood Extraction Kit. Library preparation was by the immunoSEQ multiplex PCR assay. For the multiplex PCR, a mixture combining 60 forward primers for TCR Vbeta segments and 13 reverse primers for TCR Jbeta segments was used. The CDR3 region of rearranged TCR beta genes was amplified from genomic DNA with a multiplex PCR assay. Amplified TCR beta libraries were sequenced as 87-base-pair reads on the Illumina HiSeq System. In the source study's methods: Across the 670 or so repertoires, a later analysis counted tens of millions of unique TCR beta chains, 9.5 million to 12 million of which were shared by at least two donors. To remove PCR and sequencing errors, raw reads were error-corrected and collapsed into unique sequences using a nearest-neighbor algorithm that merged closely related sequences. V, D and J gene segments were assigned by aligning CDR3 sequences to IMGT reference sequences. For a sequence to be retained, a match of at least six nucleotides was required to both a V gene segment and a J gene segment. Rearrangements were classified as productive when the CDR3 lacked stop codons and remained in frame with V and J, and all other rearrangements were classified as non-productive. Following IMGT convention, CDR3 was defined as the stretch from the second conserved V-encoded cysteine to the conserved J-encoded phenylalanine. In an earlier analysis of around 570 of the donors, sequences lacking an unambiguous match to a single V gene segment were excluded. An earlier analysis of 500 to 600 of the donors classified V segments as functional when productive rearrangements were above 56.7% and as segregating when the standard deviation between donors was above 5%. To diagnose cytomegalovirus status from the catalog of TCR beta chain sequences, a statistical classification framework was built. A later analysis assigned V and J genes by comparing TCR nucleotide sequences with IMGT/GENE-DB human TR gene sequences. Using the TCRdist pipeline, a later analysis assigned CDR3 sequences along with most-parsimonious VDJ recombination scenarios. A later analysis defined each TCR beta chain by its CDR3 amino acid sequence plus V-gene family, and excluded reads lacking a unique V-gene family. In a later analysis, fewer than 650 highly shared, low-generation-probability nucleotide sequences were removed to address suspected cross-contamination and a sequencing artifact. In a later analysis, a clonal expansion index for each public chain was calculated from normalized within-repertoire ranks of inferred template counts. In a later analysis, generation probabilities were computed with a VDJ recombination model fitted to out-of-frame rearrangements, and the resulting probabilities were checked against IGoR. In a later analysis, TCR-TCR, TCR-HLA and TCR-CMV co-occurrence was scored with hypergeometric tests, and a repertoire-size bias correction was applied to TCR pairs. To estimate false discovery rates, a later analysis permuted the HLA or CMV assignments 20 times. A later analysis grouped co-occurring TCRs with DBSCAN, adding TCRdist sequence similarity when clustering within HLA-allele-positive subsets. Co-occurrence clustering excluded repertoires with fewer than 30,000 or more than 120,000 public chains, plus five with anomalous nucleotide sharing. TCRdb's version of the immuneACCESS table is confined to in-frame rearrangements and falls short of the full clone set. An unresolved V gene accounts for under half of the shortfall where checked; the remainder is of unknown origin. V and J calls plus clone size are reproduced from that table; the DNA served to infer D and trimming. This sample lists more than 150,000 clones; 75% to 85% were detected once. Together, the top ten hold 2% to 2.5% of the sample.

The sequence is built from TRBV5-1 and TRBJ1-4; a confident D gene designation cannot be given. The clonotype originates from a woman in her thirties in good health and CMV-seropositive. The sequencing sample was made of PBMCs. The CDR3 amino acid sequence is: CASRRGADLKEKLFF. The DNA sequence is given as TGCGCCAGCAGAAGAGGCGCGGATTTAAAAGAAAAACTGTTTTTT.